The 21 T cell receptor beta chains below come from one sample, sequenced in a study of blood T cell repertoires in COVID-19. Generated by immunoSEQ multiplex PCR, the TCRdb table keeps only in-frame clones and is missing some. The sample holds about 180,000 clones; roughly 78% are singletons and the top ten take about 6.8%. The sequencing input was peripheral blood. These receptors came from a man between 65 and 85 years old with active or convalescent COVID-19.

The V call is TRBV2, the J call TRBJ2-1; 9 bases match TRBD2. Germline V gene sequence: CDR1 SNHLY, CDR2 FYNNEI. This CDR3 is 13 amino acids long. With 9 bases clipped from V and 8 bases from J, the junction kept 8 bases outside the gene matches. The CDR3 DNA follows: TGTGCCAGTAGCGGGAGAATGTTAGATGAGCAGTTCTTC. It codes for CASSGRMLDEQFF. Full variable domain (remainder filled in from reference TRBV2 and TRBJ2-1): EPEVTQTPSHQVTQMGQEVILRCVPISNHLYFYWYRQILGQKVEFLVSFYNNEISEKSEIFDDQFSVERPDGSNFTLKIRSTKLEDSAMYFCASSGRMLDEQFFGPGTRLTVL.

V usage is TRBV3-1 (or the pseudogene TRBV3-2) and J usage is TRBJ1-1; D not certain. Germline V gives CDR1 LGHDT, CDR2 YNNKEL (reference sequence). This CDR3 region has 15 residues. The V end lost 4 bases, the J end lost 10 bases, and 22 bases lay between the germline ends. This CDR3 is CASSRFAGEGMGAFF. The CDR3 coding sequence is TGTGCCAGCAGCCGCTTCGCTGGGGAGGGTATGGGAGCTTTCTTT.

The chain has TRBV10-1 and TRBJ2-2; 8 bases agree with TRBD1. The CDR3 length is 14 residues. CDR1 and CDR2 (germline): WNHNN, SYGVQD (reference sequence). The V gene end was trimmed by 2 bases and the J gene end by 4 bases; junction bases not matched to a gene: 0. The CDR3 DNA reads TGCGCCAGCAGTGAGACAGGGGGCACCGGGGAGCTGTTTTTT. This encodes CASSETGGTGELFF.

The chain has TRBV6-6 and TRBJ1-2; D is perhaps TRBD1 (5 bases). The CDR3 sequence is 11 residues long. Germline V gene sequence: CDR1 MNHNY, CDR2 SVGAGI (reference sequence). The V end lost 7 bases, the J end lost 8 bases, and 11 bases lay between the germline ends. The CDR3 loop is CASNQGKGYTF. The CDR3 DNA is TGTGCCAGCAACCAGGGTAAAGGCTACACCTTC.

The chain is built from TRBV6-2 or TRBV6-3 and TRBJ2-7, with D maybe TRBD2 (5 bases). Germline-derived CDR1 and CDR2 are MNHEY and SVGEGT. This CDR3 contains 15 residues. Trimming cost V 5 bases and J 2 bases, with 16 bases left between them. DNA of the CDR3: TGTGCCAGCAGTAAGCCTGGACTGCGAACCTACGAGCAGTACTTC. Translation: CASSKPGLRTYEQYF.

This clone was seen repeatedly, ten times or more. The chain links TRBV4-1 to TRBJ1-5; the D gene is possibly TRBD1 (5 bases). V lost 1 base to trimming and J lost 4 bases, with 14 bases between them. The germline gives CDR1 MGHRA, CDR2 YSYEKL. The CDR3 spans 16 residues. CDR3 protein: CASSQGQGLGNQPQHF. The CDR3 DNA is TGCGCCAGCAGCCAAGGGCAGGGCTTAGGGAATCAGCCCCAGCATTTT.

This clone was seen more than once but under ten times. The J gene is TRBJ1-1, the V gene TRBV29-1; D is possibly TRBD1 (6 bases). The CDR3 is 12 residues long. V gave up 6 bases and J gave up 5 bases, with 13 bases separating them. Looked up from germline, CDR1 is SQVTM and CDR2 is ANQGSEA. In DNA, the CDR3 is TGCAGCGTGAACAGGGAAAATACTGAAGCTTTCTTT. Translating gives CSVNRENTEAFF. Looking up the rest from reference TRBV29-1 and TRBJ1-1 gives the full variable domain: SAVISQKPSRDICQRGTSLTIQCQVDSQVTMMFWYRQQPGQSLTLIATANQGSEATYESGFVIDKFPISRPNLTFSTLTVSNMSPEDSSIYLCSVNRENTEAFFGQGTRLTVV.

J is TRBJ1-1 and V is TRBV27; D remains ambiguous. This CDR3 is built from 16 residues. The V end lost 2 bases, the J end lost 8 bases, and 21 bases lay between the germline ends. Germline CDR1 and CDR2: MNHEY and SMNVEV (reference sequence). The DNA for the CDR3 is TGTGCCAGCAGTTTAAATGGATTTGAAGGAGGGAGCGAAGCTTTCTTT. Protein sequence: CASSLNGFEGGSEAFF.

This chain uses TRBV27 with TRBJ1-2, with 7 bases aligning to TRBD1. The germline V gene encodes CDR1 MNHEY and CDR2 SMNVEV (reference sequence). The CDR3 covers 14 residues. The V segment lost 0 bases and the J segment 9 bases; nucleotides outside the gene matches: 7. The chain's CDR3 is CASSLSTGRNSYTF. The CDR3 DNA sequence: TGTGCCAGCAGTTTATCGACAGGGCGAAATAGCTACACCTTC.

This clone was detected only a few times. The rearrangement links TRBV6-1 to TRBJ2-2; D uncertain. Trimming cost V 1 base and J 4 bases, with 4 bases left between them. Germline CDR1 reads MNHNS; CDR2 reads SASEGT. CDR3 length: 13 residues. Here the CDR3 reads CASSEVLTGELFF. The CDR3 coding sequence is TGTGCCAGCAGTGAAGTCCTCACCGGGGAGCTGTTTTTT.

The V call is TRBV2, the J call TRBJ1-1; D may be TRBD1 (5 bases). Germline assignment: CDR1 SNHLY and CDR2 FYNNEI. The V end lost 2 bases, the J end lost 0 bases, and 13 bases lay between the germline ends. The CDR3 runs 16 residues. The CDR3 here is CASSEKGQRMNTEAFF. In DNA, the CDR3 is TGTGCCAGCAGTGAAAAGGGGCAGCGCATGAACACTGAAGCTTTCTTT.

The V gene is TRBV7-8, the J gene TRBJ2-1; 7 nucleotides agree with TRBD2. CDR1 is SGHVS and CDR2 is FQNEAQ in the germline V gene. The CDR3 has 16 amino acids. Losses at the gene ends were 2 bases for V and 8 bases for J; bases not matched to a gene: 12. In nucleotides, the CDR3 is TGTGCCAGCAGCTTACTTGGCTGGGGCGCGGGGGATGAGCAGTTCTTC. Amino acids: CASSLLGWGAGDEQFF.

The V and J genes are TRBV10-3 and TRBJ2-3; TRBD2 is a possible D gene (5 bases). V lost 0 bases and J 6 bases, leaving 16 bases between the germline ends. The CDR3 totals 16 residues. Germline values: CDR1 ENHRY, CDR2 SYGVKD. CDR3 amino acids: CAISESTGVSPDTQYF. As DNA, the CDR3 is TGTGCCATCAGTGAGTCGACCGGGGTCTCCCCGGATACGCAGTATTTT.

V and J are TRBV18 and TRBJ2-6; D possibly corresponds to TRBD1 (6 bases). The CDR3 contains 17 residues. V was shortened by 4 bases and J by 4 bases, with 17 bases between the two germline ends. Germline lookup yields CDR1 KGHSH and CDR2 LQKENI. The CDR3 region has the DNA TGTGCCAGCTCACTCGGATCCCAGGGGTCCGGGGCCAACGTCCTGACTTTC. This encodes CASSLGSQGSGANVLTF.

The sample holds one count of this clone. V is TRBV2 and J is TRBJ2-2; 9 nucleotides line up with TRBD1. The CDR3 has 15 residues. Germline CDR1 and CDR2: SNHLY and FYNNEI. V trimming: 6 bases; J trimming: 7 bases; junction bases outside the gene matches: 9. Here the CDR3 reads CASSPQTGGIGELFF. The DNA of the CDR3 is TGTGCCAGCAGCCCCCAGACAGGGGGTATCGGGGAGCTGTTTTTT. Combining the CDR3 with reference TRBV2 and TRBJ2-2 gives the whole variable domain EPEVTQTPSHQVTQMGQEVILRCVPISNHLYFYWYRQILGQKVEFLVSFYNNEISEKSEIFDDQFSVERPDGSNFTLKIRSTKLEDSAMYFCASSPQTGGIGELFFGEGSRLTVL.

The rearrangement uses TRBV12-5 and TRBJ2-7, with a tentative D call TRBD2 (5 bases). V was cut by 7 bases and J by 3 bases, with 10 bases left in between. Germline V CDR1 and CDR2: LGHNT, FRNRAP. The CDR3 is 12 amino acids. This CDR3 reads CASAGSVYEQYF. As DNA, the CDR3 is TGTGCTAGTGCGGGGTCCGTCTACGAGCAGTACTTC.

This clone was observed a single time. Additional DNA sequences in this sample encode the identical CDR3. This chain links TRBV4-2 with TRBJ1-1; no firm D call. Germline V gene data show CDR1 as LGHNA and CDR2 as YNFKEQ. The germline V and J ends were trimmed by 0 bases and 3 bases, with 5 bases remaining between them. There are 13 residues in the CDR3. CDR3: CASSQDRDTEAFF. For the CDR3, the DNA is TGTGCCAGCAGCCAAGATCGGGACACTGAAGCTTTCTTT.

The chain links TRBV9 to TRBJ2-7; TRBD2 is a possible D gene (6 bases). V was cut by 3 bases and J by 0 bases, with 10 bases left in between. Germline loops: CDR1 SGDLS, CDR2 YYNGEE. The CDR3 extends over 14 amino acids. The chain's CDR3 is CASSGGDSSYEQYF. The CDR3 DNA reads TGTGCCAGCAGCGGGGGGGACTCCTCCTACGAGCAGTACTTC.

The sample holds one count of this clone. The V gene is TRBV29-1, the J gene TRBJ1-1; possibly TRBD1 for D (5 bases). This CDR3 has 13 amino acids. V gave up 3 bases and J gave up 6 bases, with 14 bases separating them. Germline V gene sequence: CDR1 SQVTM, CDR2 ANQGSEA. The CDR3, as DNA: TGCAGCGTTGAGGAGGGGTTGAGGTCTGAAGCTTTCTTT. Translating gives CSVEEGLRSEAFF.

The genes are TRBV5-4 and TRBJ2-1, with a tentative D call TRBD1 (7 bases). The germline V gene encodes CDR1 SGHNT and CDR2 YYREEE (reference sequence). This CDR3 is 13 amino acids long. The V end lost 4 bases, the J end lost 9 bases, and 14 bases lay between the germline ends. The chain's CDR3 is CASSQPQGGEQFF. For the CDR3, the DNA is TGTGCCAGCAGCCAACCTCAGGGGGGTGAGCAGTTCTTC.

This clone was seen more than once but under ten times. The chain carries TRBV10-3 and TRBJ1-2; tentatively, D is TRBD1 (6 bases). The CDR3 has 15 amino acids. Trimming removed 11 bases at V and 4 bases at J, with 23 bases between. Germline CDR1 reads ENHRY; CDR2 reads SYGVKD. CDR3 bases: TGTGCCCACAGACAGGTCTTGAGGAAGGGCTATGGCTACACCTTC. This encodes CAHRQVLRKGYGYTF.